The subject of this entry is one T cell receptor (beta chain). The target of this receptor is not known. There are no base qualities to consult, and no much larger clone falls within one base. The sample originates from a study of cytomegalovirus exposure and HLA in healthy donors (dated by TCRdb to about 2017). Broadly, across the study: According to an earlier analysis of a few hundred of the donors, about 179 million T cells yielded 90 million to 140 million unique TCR beta sequences and 250 to 350 Gb of sequence data. Because of strong linkage in the cohort, a handful of DR-DQ haplotypes were treated as single units for association and clustering. An early release covering around 630 HLA-typed donors comprised about 300 gigabases of sequencing data and around 85 million unique TCR sequences. Of the 398 genotyped donors, 75% to 85% were placed in the genetic ancestry cluster associated with self-reported Caucasian donors. Using immunosequencing, the study profiled T cell repertoires from fewer than 850 subjects and related those repertoires to cytomegalovirus serostatus. To study patterns of TCR occurrence, a later analysis re-analyzed previously published TCR beta repertoires from just over 650 donors and added high-resolution HLA genotyping. Every discovery cohort repertoire had been produced on one sequencing platform. A separate validation cohort of roughly 130 different subjects was used in addition to the roughly 670-subject first cohort. A later genetic analysis used genome-wide SNP genotypes for about 65% of the 666 donors, treating that subset as a discovery cohort. The study aimed to test whether signatures of past pathogen exposure could be identified by cataloging public T cell receptors. Among 398 genotyped donors of the cohort, an average of about 240,000 unique TCR beta nucleotide sequences were sequenced per donor, around 20% of them non-productive. Typing coverage differed by locus: A, B, C, DRB1 and DQB1 were typed in roughly 620-630 donors, DQA1 in roughly 510, DPA1 in 600 to 610, and DPB1 in approximately 450. An earlier analysis of 587 of the donors used high-throughput TCR beta sequencing to judge whether each TCR beta V gene segment behaved as functional or pseudogenic. High-throughput TCR immunosequencing, statistical association of individual TCRs with disease status, and machine learning were combined to predict cytomegalovirus infection status. Donor age, sex, ethnicity and CMV serostatus were compiled together with the repertoire data. Rather than drawing on any new phenotypic data, the later analysis identified candidate immune exposures from TCR beta sequences and the way those sequences occurred across donors. HLA typing included class I and class II loci at four-digit resolution. Results the study describes overall, beyond this receptor: A later genetic analysis reported fewer N-insertions in productive TCRs among donors in an Asian-associated ancestry cluster than the approximately 670-donor mean. The earlier analysis of almost 600 of the donors excluded approximately 15 rarely observed V segments, including chromosome 9 orphons, because counts were too low. Immune exposure information for the cohort was limited to CMV serostatus. In a later analysis, TCR association rates were found to vary across HLA loci, with the most associated TCRs seen for DRB1 alleles and the fewest for HLA-C alleles. The sequencing pipeline was judged likely to have produced a cluster of highly shared sequence variants as a technical artifact. In this cohort, only TCR beta chains were sequenced, and detectable features were limited by the absence of alpha or paired-chain data. Some IMGT-functional V segments, including TRBV6-2 and TRBV6-3, could not be told apart with the 87-base-pair reads, so those segments were excluded. Sequencing depth was assumed to be roughly uniform across donors in the presence/absence analyses, though that assumption may not hold. An earlier analysis of approximately 570 of the donors showed that most TCR beta V segments appeared in productive rearrangements either about 90% or about 30% of the time, which broadly matched IMGT annotations. Assigning TCR associations to individual alleles was difficult when HLA alleles, especially DR and DQ, strongly co-occurred. A further reported finding was that TCR beta sequences accurately predicted the HLA-A and HLA-B alleles for most subjects in the first cohort. In a later analysis, several top co-occurrence clusters were reported to appear linked to parvovirus B19, influenza, CMV and Epstein-Barr virus. HLA typing was unavailable for some donors at each locus, so association tests used only the typed subset. A few of the identified cytomegalovirus-associated TCR beta chains were confirmed in vitro to be specific for cytomegalovirus antigens. Compared with equally common non-associated chains, HLA-associated TCR beta chains in a later analysis were more clonally expanded and had lower generation probabilities. Linkage disequilibrium might explain the correlated functional status among segregating V segments, but an unknown experimental factor could not be excluded. In both the original and validation cohorts, the classifier was reported to diagnose cytomegalovirus status with high specificity and sensitivity. The authors suggested that the approach could potentially be generalized to other disease states and immunological phenotypes. A later analysis found that most CMV-associated TCR beta chains appeared HLA-restricted, with HLA associations seemingly driven largely by CMV exposure. A later genetic analysis associated a missense DCLRE1C variant with V-gene and J-gene trimming of TCR beta chains, and an independent cohort replicated the association. While some public TCRs were present in many individuals, most TCR sequences turned up only very rarely across donors. Specific HLA alleles were associated with 15,000 to 20,000 TCR beta sequences at a false discovery rate of 0.05 in a later analysis. The study listed 150 to 200 TCR beta chains as associated with cytomegalovirus.

Library method: the immunoSEQ multiplex PCR assay. For the multiplex PCR, a mixture combining 60 forward primers for TCR Vbeta segments and 13 reverse primers for TCR Jbeta segments was used. The CDR3 region of rearranged TCR beta genes was amplified from genomic DNA with a multiplex PCR assay. The Illumina HiSeq System was used to sequence the amplified TCR beta libraries as 87-base-pair reads. The authors' pipeline ran thus. A later analysis counted about 76 million unique TCR beta chains across the roughly 700 repertoires, and 10 million to 12 million of these chains were shared by at least two donors. Raw reads were error-corrected and collapsed into unique sequences with a nearest-neighbor algorithm that merged closely related sequences to remove PCR and sequencing errors. CDR3 sequences were aligned to IMGT reference sequences to assign V, D and J gene segments. For a sequence to be retained, at least a six-nucleotide match to both a V gene segment and a J gene segment was required. A rearrangement was called productive if the CDR3 had no stop codons and remained in frame with V and J, and every other rearrangement was called non-productive. Following IMGT convention, CDR3 was defined as the stretch from the second conserved V-encoded cysteine up to the conserved J-encoded phenylalanine. The earlier analysis of some 540 of the donors excluded any sequence lacking an unambiguous match to a single V gene segment. An earlier analysis of several hundred of the donors classified V segments as functional when productive rearrangements were above 56.7% and as segregating when the standard deviation between donors was above 5%. A statistical classification framework was developed to diagnose cytomegalovirus status using the catalog of TCR beta chain sequences. In a later analysis, TCR nucleotide sequences were compared against IMGT/GENE-DB human TR gene sequences so that V and J genes could be assigned. In a later analysis, CDR3 sequences and most-parsimonious VDJ recombination scenarios were assigned using the TCRdist pipeline. A later analysis defined each TCR beta chain by its CDR3 amino acid sequence plus V-gene family, and excluded reads lacking a unique V-gene family. To address suspected cross-contamination and a sequencing artifact, a later analysis removed around 600 highly shared, low-generation-probability nucleotide sequences. In a later analysis, a clonal expansion index for each public chain was calculated from normalized within-repertoire ranks of inferred template counts. A later analysis computed generation probabilities with a VDJ recombination model fitted to out-of-frame rearrangements, and checked the results against IGoR. In a later analysis, hypergeometric tests were used to score TCR-TCR, TCR-HLA and TCR-CMV co-occurrence, with a repertoire-size bias correction applied to TCR pairs. A later analysis estimated false discovery rates by permuting HLA or CMV assignments 20 times. In a later analysis, co-occurring TCRs were grouped using DBSCAN, with TCRdist sequence similarity added in when clustering inside HLA-allele-positive subsets. Repertoires with fewer than 30,000 or more than 120,000 public chains were left out of co-occurrence clustering, as were five repertoires with anomalous nucleotide sharing. TCRdb holds this immuneACCESS table with in-frame rearrangements only. Some clones are missing; in checked studies, unresolved V genes explain under half, and the rest has no known cause. V, J and clone size are taken as reported in that table, and D and trimming were inferred from the DNA itself. This sample gives 250,000 or so clones in total; around 85% of them show up just once. 1.3% of the sample rests with the top ten.

The cohort comprised 666 healthy bone marrow donors. Cohort members were all nominally healthy when sampled, although unrecorded immune exposures were likely present. Of the 666 cohort members, around 290 had a positive CMV serostatus and just over 350 had a negative one, while no CMV serostatus was recorded for the donor. A peripheral blood sample was provided by each donor, and peripheral blood mononuclear cells were used for TCR beta sequencing. The Qiagen DNeasy Blood Extraction Kit was used to extract genomic DNA from the blood cell samples. The germline V gene yields LGHNA for CDR1 and YNFKEQ for CDR2. The CDR3 spans 17 residues, from the cysteine through the phenylalanine. Left in the record is the CDR3 DNA by itself, 51 bases read in frame from the first base. Trimming takes 1 base off V and 0 bases off J; junction bases not matched to a gene: 6.

Sequenced material: PBMCs. The sequence derives from a human donor in good health. The chain uses TRBV4-2 and TRBJ1-2; 9 middle bases align to TRBD1. The nucleotide sequence reads TGTGCCAGCAGCCAAGCCGGGACAGGGCACTCTAACTATGGCTACACCTTC. Protein translation: CASSQAGTGHSNYGYTF.